This is a list of T cell receptor beta chains from one sample in a study of OX40 agonist ivuxolimab in advanced cancers. Profiled with immunoSEQ multiplex PCR; TCRdb holds only in-frame clones, not every one. The sample contains roughly 70,000 clones, 70% to 90% of which appear only once. The sample in question was CD4+ or CD8+ T cells sorted from blood, obtained in a trial of the OX40 agonist ivuxolimab. The source of these receptors is an adult with an advanced solid tumor such as melanoma, head and neck, liver or kidney cancer. Each CDR3 is given with its conserved first and last residue. Clone size is given for some rows only: seen once, a few or many times, or a class if the clone is expanded.

clone_size,j_call,v_call,cdr3_aa
.,TRBJ2-3,TRBV15,CATSSGLAGLTDTQYF
.,TRBJ1-4,TRBV27,CASSPQRGGIGEKLFF
.,TRBJ1-2,TRBV15,CATSRDGEYGYTF
.,TRBJ2-7,TRBV10-2,CASSRKREGLYEQYF
.,TRBJ2-1,TRBV6-6,CASTTLRGGYNEQFF
.,TRBJ1-5,TRBV4-3,CASSQDLARDGQPQHF
.,TRBJ1-3,TRBV15,CATSRDRESSGNTIYF
.,TRBJ2-7,TRBV7-8,CASSPRGPTYEQYF
.,TRBJ2-1,TRBV4-1,CASSQGAAGGYNEQFF
.,TRBJ1-3,TRBV7-9,CASSARDISGNTIYF
.,TRBJ1-3,TRBV29-1,CSVGFSSGNTIYF
.,TRBJ2-3,TRBV30,CAWTSGQSTDTQYF
.,TRBJ2-7,TRBV6-5,CASSYNRGYEQYF
.,TRBJ2-1,TRBV7-6,CASSSGTGDYNEQFF
.,TRBJ2-3,TRBV10-1,CASSDRGLADTQYF
.,TRBJ2-7,TRBV27,CASSLGTSGNVEQYF
.,TRBJ2-7,TRBV18,CASTVRDRVHEQYF
.,TRBJ2-1,TRBV6-6,CASSSRQRVGNEQFF
once,TRBJ1-2,TRBV28,CASRNTGFYGYTF
.,TRBJ2-3,TRBV9,CASSQEAPRDTQYF